This T cell receptor (beta chain) was captured in a study of T cell repertoires in cytomegalovirus infection. Study context: In the study, CMV epitopes included recently identified HLA-C-restricted and well-studied HLA-B-restricted ones. The public TCR beta signatures pointed to both CMV infection and matching HLA type. Overall study findings and caveats: Dominating the ex vivo response were HLA-C-restricted CMV-specific TCR beta clonotypes. CMV carriers having the relevant HLA were flagged by cumulative public TCR beta family frequency.

About this clonotype itself: The antigen is not known.

The CDR3 consists of 12 residues. V was clipped by 6 bases and J by 8 bases, with 10 bases between them. TCRdb reanalysed the reads using MiXCR and keeps one entry per CDR3 protein. The sample includes about 700,000 distinct CDR3 sequences, roughly a third of them seen just once. This chain joins TRBV12-3 or TRBV12-4 and TRBJ1-4; D remains ambiguous. The input for sequencing was cultured PBMCs, taken from culture after CMV antigen stimulation. This clonotype originated in a human donor in good health (CMV status not recorded). Some clones in this sample may be carry-over from other donors' samples. CDR3: CASSRPSEKLFF. CDR3 nucleotide sequence: TGTGCCAGCAGCCGACCCTCAGAAAAACTGTTTTTT.